This T cell receptor beta chain came from a study of CD8+CD57+ T cells in acquired aplastic anemia. Patients chosen for sequencing had CD8+CD57+ cells that had expanded, as shown by flow cytometry. Severe acquired aplastic anemia affected all patients. Genomic DNA templated the TCR beta VDJ and CDR3 profiling. TCRdb itself ran the reads through MiXCR, one entry per CDR3 protein. The table has roughly 250,000 distinct CDR3 sequences, roughly 82% seen once. This receptor was identified in a human donor with aplastic anemia. Material: sorted CD4+, CD8+, or CD8+CD57+ T cells (not recorded which) from PBMCs.

CDR3 DNA sequence: TGTGCCAGCAGTTCTAGGGGGAGTTGCGGAGCGCAGCAGTACTTC. As protein: CASSSRGSCGAQQYF. The genes are TRBV7-8 and TRBJ2-5; D possibly corresponds to TRBD1 (6 bases). CDR1 SGHVS and CDR2 FQNEAQ come from the germline V gene. The V end was cut by 6 bases, the J end by 11 bases, with 25 bases between. The CDR3 length is 15 residues.